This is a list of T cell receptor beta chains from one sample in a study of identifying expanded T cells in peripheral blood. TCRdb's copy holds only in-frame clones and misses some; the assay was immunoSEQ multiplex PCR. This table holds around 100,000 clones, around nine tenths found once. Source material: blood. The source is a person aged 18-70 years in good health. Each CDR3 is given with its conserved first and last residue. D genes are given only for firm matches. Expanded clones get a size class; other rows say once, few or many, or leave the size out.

CDR3: CASSYSAATGELFF
DNA: TGTGCCAGCAGTTACTCAGCTGCGACCGGGGAGCTGTTTTTT
D: .
J: TRBJ2-2
size: once
V: TRBV6-5

CDR3: CASSSPGGSGNTIYF
DNA: TGTGCCAGCAGCTCCCCTGGGGGATCTGGAAACACCATATATTTT
D: .
J: TRBJ1-3
size: .
V: TRBV11-1

CDR3: CASNQRGGQRTGELFF
DNA: TGTGCCAGCAACCAAAGAGGGGGGCAAAGGACCGGGGAGCTGTTTTTT
D: .
J: TRBJ2-2
size: .
V: TRBV11-3

CDR3: CASSLLNTEAFF
DNA: TGTGCCAGCAGCCTTCTGAACACTGAAGCTTTCTTT
D: .
J: TRBJ1-1
size: .
V: TRBV14

CDR3: CASSPRADFNTGELFF
DNA: TGTGCCAGCAGCCCACGAGCGGATTTTAACACCGGGGAGCTGTTTTTT
D: .
J: TRBJ2-2
size: few
V: TRBV7-2

CDR3: CASKTGDNSPLHF
DNA: TGTGCCAGCAAGACAGGGGACAATTCACCCCTCCACTTT
D: TRBD1
J: TRBJ1-6
size: .
V: TRBV2

CDR3: CASSYEDGAFDEQFF
DNA: TGTGCCAGCAGTTACGAGGACGGGGCGTTTGATGAGCAGTTCTTC
D: .
J: TRBJ2-1
size: .
V: TRBV6-5

CDR3: CATLMSGTQYEQYF
DNA: TGTGCCACCCTAATGAGCGGGACCCAGTACGAGCAGTACTTC
D: TRBD2
J: TRBJ2-7
size: .
V: TRBV2

CDR3: CASSISLSNEKLFF
DNA: TGTGCCAGCAGTATTAGCTTATCTAATGAAAAACTGTTTTTT
D: .
J: TRBJ1-4
size: .
V: TRBV7-9

CDR3: CAITKRLAGEHGTDTQYF
DNA: TGTGCCATTACAAAACGGCTAGCGGGAGAGCATGGCACAGATACGCAGTATTTT
D: TRBD2
J: TRBJ2-3
size: .
V: TRBV7-9

CDR3: CASSQDRGSGSSETGELFF
DNA: TGCGCCAGCAGCCAAGATCGAGGTAGCGGGAGTAGCGAAACCGGGGAGCTGTTTTTT
D: TRBD2
J: TRBJ2-2
size: once
V: TRBV4-3

CDR3: CSARTAFSYNEQFF
DNA: TGCAGCGCCCGGACAGCTTTCTCCTACAATGAGCAGTTCTTC
D: .
J: TRBJ2-1
size: .
V: TRBV29-1

CDR3: CASSLGRSRGYTGELFF
DNA: TGCGCCAGCAGCTTGGGTAGGAGCAGGGGATACACCGGGGAGCTGTTTTTT
D: .
J: TRBJ2-2
size: .
V: TRBV5-1

CDR3: CASTDLGLGYGYTF
DNA: TGTGCCAGCACAGACCTGGGGTTAGGATATGGCTACACCTTC
D: .
J: TRBJ1-2
size: .
V: TRBV7-9

CDR3: CASSFDRGEGNEQFF
DNA: TGTGCCAGCAGCTTCGACAGGGGGGAAGGGAATGAGCAGTTCTTC
D: TRBD1
J: TRBJ2-1
size: once
V: TRBV5-4

CDR3: CASSLAGRRGEPQHF
DNA: TGTGCCAGCAGCTTAGCGGGGCGAAGGGGAGAGCCCCAGCATTTT
D: .
J: TRBJ1-5
size: .
V: TRBV7-8

CDR3: CASSLEGLAGLEQYF
DNA: TGTGCCAGCAGCTTGGAGGGACTAGCGGGGCTAGAGCAGTACTTC
D: TRBD2
J: TRBJ2-7
size: .
V: TRBV5-6

CDR3: CASSDGGDWRAEQFF
DNA: TGCGCCAGCAGTGACGGAGGGGACTGGAGAGCTGAGCAGTTCTTC
D: .
J: TRBJ2-1
size: .
V: TRBV10-1

CDR3: CASSLGEANYGYTF
DNA: TGCGCCAGCAGCTTGGGGGAAGCTAACTATGGCTACACCTTC
D: .
J: TRBJ1-2
size: .
V: TRBV5-1

CDR3: CASSRNGGLGNYGYTF
DNA: TGTGCCAGCAGCAGAAACGGCGGTTTGGGTAACTATGGCTACACCTTC
D: .
J: TRBJ1-2
size: .
V: TRBV5-6

CDR3: CASSQDTPWRSPLHF
DNA: TGTGCCAGCAGCCAAGACACACCCTGGAGGTCACCCCTCCACTTT
D: .
J: TRBJ1-6
size: .
V: TRBV14

CDR3: CANRLHEQYF
DNA: TGTGCCAACAGACTACACGAGCAGTACTTC
D: .
J: TRBJ2-7
size: few
V: TRBV6-1

CDR3: CASSWGRGSEQYF
DNA: TGTGCCAGCAGCTGGGGCAGGGGATCCGAGCAGTACTTC
D: .
J: TRBJ2-7
size: .
V: TRBV5-4

CDR3: CASSSDLYNQPQHF
DNA: TGTGCCAGCAGCTCGGATCTATACAATCAGCCCCAGCATTTT
D: .
J: TRBJ1-5
size: .
V: TRBV5-5

CDR3: CASSDPRGPTGELFF
DNA: TGTGCCAGCAGTGATCCGCGGGGGCCCACCGGGGAGCTGTTTTTT
D: .
J: TRBJ2-2
size: .
V: TRBV2

CDR3: CATSRDEIAGDFNSYEQYF
DNA: TGTGCCACCAGCAGAGATGAAATAGCGGGAGATTTTAACTCCTACGAGCAGTACTTC
D: TRBD2
J: TRBJ2-7
size: .
V: TRBV15

CDR3: CAWSVDSSYNSPLHF
DNA: TGTGCCTGGAGTGTTGACAGCTCCTATAATTCACCCCTCCACTTT
D: .
J: TRBJ1-6
size: .
V: TRBV30

CDR3: CASSPGGRIGGYTF
DNA: TGTGCCAGCTCCCCGGGGGGGCGAATCGGTGGCTACACCTTC
D: .
J: TRBJ1-2
size: .
V: TRBV18

CDR3: CASRPLTKNIQYF
DNA: TGTGCCAGCAGGCCCCTTACCAAAAACATTCAGTACTTC
D: .
J: TRBJ2-4
size: few
V: TRBV5-8

CDR3: CATSKTGTYGYTF
DNA: TGTGCCACCAGCAAGACAGGGACGTATGGCTACACCTTC
D: TRBD1
J: TRBJ1-2
size: .
V: TRBV15

CDR3: CASSQEGQRGTEAFF
DNA: TGTGCCAGCAGCCAAGAAGGGCAGCGCGGGACTGAAGCTTTCTTT
D: .
J: TRBJ1-1
size: .
V: TRBV4-2

CDR3: CASSYSTGGVYTIYF
DNA: TGTGCCAGCAGTTACTCGACAGGGGGTGTTTACACCATATATTTT
D: TRBD1
J: TRBJ1-3
size: .
V: TRBV6-5

CDR3: CASYLGADTDTQYF
DNA: TGTGCCAGCTACCTGGGAGCGGACACAGATACGCAGTATTTT
D: .
J: TRBJ2-3
size: .
V: TRBV5-4

CDR3: CAWSKGLLQFF
DNA: TGTGCCTGGAGTAAAGGGCTTCTGCAGTTCTTC
D: .
J: TRBJ2-1
size: .
V: TRBV30

CDR3: CASSRGLAGGQSSYNEQFF
DNA: TGTGCCAGCAGCCGGGGACTAGCGGGAGGGCAGAGCTCCTACAATGAGCAGTTCTTC
D: TRBD2
J: TRBJ2-1
size: .
V: TRBV7-3

CDR3: CASSRGRTPDNTDTQYF
DNA: TGCGCCAGCAGCCGTGGGCGAACACCCGATAACACAGATACGCAGTATTTT
D: .
J: TRBJ2-3
size: .
V: TRBV5-1

CDR3: CASSLTGTGIQPQHF
DNA: TGTGCCAGCAGTTTAACCGGGACAGGGATTCAGCCCCAGCATTTT
D: TRBD1
J: TRBJ1-5
size: .
V: TRBV5-6

CDR3: CASSSQGVGGTEAFF
DNA: TGTGCCAGCAGCTCGCAGGGGGTTGGGGGCACTGAAGCTTTCTTT
D: TRBD1
J: TRBJ1-1
size: .
V: TRBV7-6

CDR3: CASSQDRGTEAFF
DNA: TGCGCCAGCAGCCAAGACAGGGGCACTGAAGCTTTCTTT
D: .
J: TRBJ1-1
size: few
V: TRBV4-1

CDR3: CASSLGLAGNYEQYF
DNA: TGTGCCAGCAGCTTGGGACTAGCGGGGAACTACGAGCAGTACTTC
D: TRBD2
J: TRBJ2-7
size: few
V: TRBV7-8

CDR3: CATRSRVSTEAFF
DNA: TGTGCCACCCGGAGCCGAGTTAGCACTGAAGCTTTCTTT
D: .
J: TRBJ1-1
size: .
V: TRBV6-1

CDR3: CASSVDRGSGNTIYF
DNA: TGTGCCAGCAGTGTGGACAGGGGCTCTGGAAACACCATATATTTT
D: TRBD1
J: TRBJ1-3
size: once
V: TRBV2

CDR3: CASSIRARHGNTIYF
DNA: TGTGCCAGTAGTATACGGGCTAGACATGGAAACACCATATATTTT
D: .
J: TRBJ1-3
size: .
V: TRBV19

CDR3: CASSGQDSLGEAFF
DNA: TGTGCCAGCAGCGGGCAGGACAGCCTGGGTGAAGCTTTCTTT
D: .
J: TRBJ1-1
size: .
V: TRBV9